This entry is about one TCR beta chain. Using immunoSEQ multiplex PCR, the repertoire was profiled, and TCRdb retains in-frame clones only, with some absent. Of 120,000 or so clones detected, roughly 89% appear once; the ten largest clones hold approximately 2%. The sample is drawn from a study of cytomegalovirus exposure and HLA in healthy donors. The CDR3 contains 14 residues. The germline V and J ends were trimmed by 0 bases and 7 bases, with 13 bases remaining between them. CDR1 and CDR2 from the germline V gene are SGHRS and YFSETQ. The source is a woman aged 18-29 years in good health and CMV-seronegative. V gene TRBV5-1 combines with J gene TRBJ1-2, with D possibly TRBD1 on 6 matching bases. Input material: PBMCs. CDR3 loop: CASSLAGARGGYTF. The CDR3 nucleotides read TGCGCCAGCAGCTTGGCAGGGGCGAGAGGTGGCTACACCTTC.